This T cell receptor (beta chain) came from a study of identical twins. This clonotype was detected many times. What it binds is not known. TCRdb recomputed calls from the 5' RACE reads with MiXCR, one row per CDR3 protein. The table has 130,000 to 150,000 distinct CDR3 sequences, 3% to 4% seen once; the top ten hold approximately 7.7%. Per the germline V gene, CDR1 is DFQATT and CDR2 is SNEGSKA (reference sequence). CDR3 size: 15 residues. V was trimmed by 3 bases and J by 2 bases, leaving 17 bases between them. Study results and limitations: Within monozygotic twins, out-of-frame TCR alpha sharing was underestimated by the models.

The TCR originated in a man between 18 and 35 years old in good health. The sequencing sample was made of memory T cells sorted from blood. The rearrangement uses TRBV20-1 and TRBJ2-7; either TRBD1 or TRBD2 may supply D (5 bases each). The DNA for the CDR3 is TGCAGTGCTAGTTCTGCGTGGGGGACCACCTACGAGCAGTACTTC. Its translation: CSASSAWGTTYEQYF.